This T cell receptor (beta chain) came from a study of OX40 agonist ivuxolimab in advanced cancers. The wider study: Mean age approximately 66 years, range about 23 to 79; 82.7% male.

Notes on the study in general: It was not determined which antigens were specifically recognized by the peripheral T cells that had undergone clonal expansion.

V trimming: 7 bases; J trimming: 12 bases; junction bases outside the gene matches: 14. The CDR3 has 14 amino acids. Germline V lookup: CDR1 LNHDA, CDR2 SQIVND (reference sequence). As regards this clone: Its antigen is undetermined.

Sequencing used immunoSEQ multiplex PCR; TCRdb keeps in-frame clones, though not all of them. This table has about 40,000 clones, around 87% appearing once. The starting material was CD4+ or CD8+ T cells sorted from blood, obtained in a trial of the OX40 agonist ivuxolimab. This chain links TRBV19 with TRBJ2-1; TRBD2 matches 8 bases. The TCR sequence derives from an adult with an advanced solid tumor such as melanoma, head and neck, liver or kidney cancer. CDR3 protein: CASNTPREEVGQFF. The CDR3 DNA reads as TGTGCCAGTAATACCCCGCGGGAGGAGGTCGGGCAGTTCTTC.